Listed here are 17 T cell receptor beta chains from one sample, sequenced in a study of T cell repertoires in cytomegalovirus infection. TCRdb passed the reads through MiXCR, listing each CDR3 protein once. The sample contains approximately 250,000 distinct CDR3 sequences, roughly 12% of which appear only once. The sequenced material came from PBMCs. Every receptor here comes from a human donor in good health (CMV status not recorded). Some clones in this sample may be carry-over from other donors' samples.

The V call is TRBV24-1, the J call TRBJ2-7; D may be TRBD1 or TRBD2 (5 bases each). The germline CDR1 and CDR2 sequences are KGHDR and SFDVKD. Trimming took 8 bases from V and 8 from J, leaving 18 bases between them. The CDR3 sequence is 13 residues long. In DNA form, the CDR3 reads TGTGCCACCACCACTGGGGCAGGGAGCAAGCAGTACTTC. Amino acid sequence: CATTTGAGSKQYF.

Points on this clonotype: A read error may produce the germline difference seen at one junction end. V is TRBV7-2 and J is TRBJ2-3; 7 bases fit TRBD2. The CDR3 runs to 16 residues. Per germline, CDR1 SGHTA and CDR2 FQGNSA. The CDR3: CASSFSGGSSTDTKYF. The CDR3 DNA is TGTGCCAGCAGCTTTAGCGGCGGGAGTAGCACAGATACGAAGTATTTT. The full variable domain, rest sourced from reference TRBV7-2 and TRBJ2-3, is GAGVSQSPSNKVTEKGKDVELRCDPISGHTALYWYRQSLGQGLEFLIYFQGNSAPDKSGLPSDRFSAERTGGSVSTLTIQRTQQEDSAVYLCASSFSGGSSTDTKYFGPGTRLTVL.

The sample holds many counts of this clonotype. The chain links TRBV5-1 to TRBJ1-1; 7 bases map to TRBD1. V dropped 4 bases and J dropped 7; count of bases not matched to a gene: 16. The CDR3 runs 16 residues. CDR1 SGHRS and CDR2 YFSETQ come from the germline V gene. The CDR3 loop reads CASSIDTGTEKFEAFF. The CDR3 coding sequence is TGCGCCAGCAGCATCGACACCGGGACAGAGAAATTTGAAGCTTTCTTT.

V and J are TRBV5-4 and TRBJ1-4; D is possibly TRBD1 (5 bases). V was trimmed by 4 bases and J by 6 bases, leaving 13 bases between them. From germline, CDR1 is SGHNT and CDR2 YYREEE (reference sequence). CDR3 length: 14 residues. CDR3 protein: CASSADMGDEKLFF. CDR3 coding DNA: TGTGCCAGCAGCGCCGACATGGGGGATGAAAAACTGTTTTTT.

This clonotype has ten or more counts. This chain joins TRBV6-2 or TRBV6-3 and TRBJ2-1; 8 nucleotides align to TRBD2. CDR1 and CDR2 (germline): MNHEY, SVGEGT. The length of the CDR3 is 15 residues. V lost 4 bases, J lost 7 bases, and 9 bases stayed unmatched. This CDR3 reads CASSLWRGAGNEQFF. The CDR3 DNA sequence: TGTGCCAGCAGTTTGTGGCGGGGGGCGGGAAATGAGCAGTTCTTC.

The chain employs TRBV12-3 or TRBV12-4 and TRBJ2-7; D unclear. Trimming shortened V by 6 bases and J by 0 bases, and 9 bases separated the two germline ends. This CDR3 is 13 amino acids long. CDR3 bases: TGTGCCAGCAGCACCCTTCGCTCCTACGAGCAGTACTTC. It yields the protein CASSTLRSYEQYF.

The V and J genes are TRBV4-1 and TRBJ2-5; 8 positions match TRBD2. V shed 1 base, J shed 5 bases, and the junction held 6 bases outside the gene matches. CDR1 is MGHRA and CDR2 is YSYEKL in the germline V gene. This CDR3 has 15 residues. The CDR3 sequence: CASSQVAAGAETQYF. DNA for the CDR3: TGCGCCAGCAGCCAAGTGGCAGCGGGAGCGGAGACCCAGTACTTC.

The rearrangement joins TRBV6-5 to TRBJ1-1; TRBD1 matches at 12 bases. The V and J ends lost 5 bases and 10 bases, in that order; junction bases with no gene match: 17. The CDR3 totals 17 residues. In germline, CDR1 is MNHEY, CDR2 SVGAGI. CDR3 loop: CASSETGTGGALSRAFF. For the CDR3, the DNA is TGTGCCAGCAGTGAGACCGGGACAGGGGGCGCACTGAGTAGAGCTTTCTTT.

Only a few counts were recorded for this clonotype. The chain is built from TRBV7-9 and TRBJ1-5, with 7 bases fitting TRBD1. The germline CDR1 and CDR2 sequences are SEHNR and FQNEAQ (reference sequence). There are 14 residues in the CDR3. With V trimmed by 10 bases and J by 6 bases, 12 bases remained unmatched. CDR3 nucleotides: TGTGCCACCCGATGGGACAGCTCGGGTCAGCCCCAGCATTTT. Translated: CATRWDSSGQPQHF.

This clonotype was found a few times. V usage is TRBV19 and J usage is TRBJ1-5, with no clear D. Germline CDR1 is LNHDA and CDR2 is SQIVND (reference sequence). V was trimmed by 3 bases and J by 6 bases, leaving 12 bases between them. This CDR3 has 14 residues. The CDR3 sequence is CASSMPSSTQPQHF. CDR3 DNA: TGTGCCAGTAGTATGCCATCCTCAACTCAGCCCCAGCATTTT.

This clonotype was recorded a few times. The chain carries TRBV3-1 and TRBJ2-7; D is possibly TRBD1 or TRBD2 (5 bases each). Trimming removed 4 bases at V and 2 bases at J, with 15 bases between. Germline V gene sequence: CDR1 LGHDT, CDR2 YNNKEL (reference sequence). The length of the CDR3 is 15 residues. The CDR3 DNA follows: TGTGCCAGCAGCCCCCGAGGGGTTCCAACCTACGAGCAGTACTTC. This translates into CASSPRGVPTYEQYF.

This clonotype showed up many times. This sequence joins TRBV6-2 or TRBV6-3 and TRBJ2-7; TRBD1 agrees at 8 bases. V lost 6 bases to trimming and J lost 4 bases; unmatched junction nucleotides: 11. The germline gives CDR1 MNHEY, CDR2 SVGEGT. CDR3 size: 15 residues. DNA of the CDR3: TGTGCCAGCAGACCTGGCCGGGACAGGTTTTACGAGCAGTACTTC. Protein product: CASRPGRDRFYEQYF.

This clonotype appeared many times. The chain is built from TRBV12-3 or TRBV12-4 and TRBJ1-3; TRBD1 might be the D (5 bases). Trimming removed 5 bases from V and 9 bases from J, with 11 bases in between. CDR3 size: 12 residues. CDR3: CASSLRGSTIYF. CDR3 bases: TGTGCCAGCAGTCTGCGGGGGAGCACCATATATTTT.

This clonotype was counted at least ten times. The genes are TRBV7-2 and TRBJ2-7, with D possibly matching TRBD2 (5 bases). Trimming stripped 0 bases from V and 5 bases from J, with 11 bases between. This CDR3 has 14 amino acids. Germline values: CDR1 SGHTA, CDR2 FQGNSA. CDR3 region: CASSLAGELNEQYF. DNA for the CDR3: TGTGCCAGCAGCTTAGCGGGAGAATTAAACGAGCAGTACTTC.

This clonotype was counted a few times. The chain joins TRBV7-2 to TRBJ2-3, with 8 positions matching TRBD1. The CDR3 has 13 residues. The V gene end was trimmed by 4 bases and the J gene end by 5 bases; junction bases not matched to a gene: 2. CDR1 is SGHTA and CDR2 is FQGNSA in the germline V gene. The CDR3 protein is CASSWTGKDTQYF. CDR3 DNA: TGTGCCAGCAGCTGGACAGGGAAAGATACGCAGTATTTT.

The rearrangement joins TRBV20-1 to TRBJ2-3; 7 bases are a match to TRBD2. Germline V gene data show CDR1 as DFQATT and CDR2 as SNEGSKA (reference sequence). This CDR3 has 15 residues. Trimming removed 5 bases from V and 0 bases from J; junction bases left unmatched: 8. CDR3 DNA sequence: TGCAGTGCTCCTCGGACTAGGACGAGCACAGATACGCAGTATTTT. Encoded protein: CSAPRTRTSTDTQYF.

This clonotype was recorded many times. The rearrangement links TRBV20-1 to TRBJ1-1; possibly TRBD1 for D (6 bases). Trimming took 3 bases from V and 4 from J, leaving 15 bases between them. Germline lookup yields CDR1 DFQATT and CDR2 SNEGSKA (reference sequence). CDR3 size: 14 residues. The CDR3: CSARWGAGGTEAFF. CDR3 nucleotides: TGCAGTGCTAGGTGGGGGGCAGGCGGCACTGAAGCTTTCTTT.